The rows below give T cell receptor beta chains drawn from one sample of a study of technical replicates of blood from a few donors. Sequencing was performed with immunoSEQ multiplex PCR; in TCRdb, only in-frame clones are kept and a portion is missing. The sample has around 83,000 clones; roughly 92% are singletons. The sequenced sample was T cells isolated from PBMCs. These receptors all stem from a human donor in good health. The CDR3 runs from the conserved cysteine through the conserved F or W. D genes are given only for firm matches. Not every row has a clone size; where given, it reads once, few, many or a size class.

v_call: TRBV4-1; d_call: -; j_call: TRBJ2-5; clone_size: once; cdr3_nt: TGCGCCAGCAGCCAAGCAGTGTACCAAGAGACCCAGTACTTC; cdr3_aa: CASSQAVYQETQYF
v_call: TRBV5-1; d_call: -; j_call: TRBJ2-6; clone_size: -; cdr3_nt: TGCGCCAGCAGCCAGGAGGCCGGGGCCAACGTCCTGACTTTC; cdr3_aa: CASSQEAGANVLTF
v_call: TRBV4-1; d_call: -; j_call: TRBJ1-5; clone_size: -; cdr3_nt: TGCGCCAGCAGCCAAGTTTCGCAGAAGAAACAGCCCCAGCATTTT; cdr3_aa: CASSQVSQKKQPQHF
v_call: TRBV2; d_call: -; j_call: TRBJ1-4; clone_size: -; cdr3_nt: TGTGCCAGCAGTGGGCAAGGGGTGGCTGAAAAACTGTTTTTT; cdr3_aa: CASSGQGVAEKLFF
v_call: TRBV9; d_call: TRBD1; j_call: TRBJ1-5; clone_size: -; cdr3_nt: TGTGCCAGCAGCTCGGACAGGGTAACTCAGCCCCAGCATTTT; cdr3_aa: CASSSDRVTQPQHF
v_call: TRBV9; d_call: -; j_call: TRBJ2-1; clone_size: -; cdr3_nt: TGTGCCAGCAGCGGCCTAAGTAGCCCCTCCTACAATGAGCAGTTCTTC; cdr3_aa: CASSGLSSPSYNEQFF
v_call: TRBV15; d_call: TRBD1; j_call: TRBJ2-1; clone_size: -; cdr3_nt: TGTGCCACCAGCAGGTCACGGGACAGGGCCGACAATGAGCAGTTCTTC; cdr3_aa: CATSRSRDRADNEQFF
v_call: TRBV11-2; d_call: TRBD2; j_call: TRBJ2-7; clone_size: -; cdr3_nt: TGTGCCAGCAAGACTCTAAGCGGGGGGCCCCTCTACGAGCAGTACTTC; cdr3_aa: CASKTLSGGPLYEQYF
v_call: TRBV14; d_call: -; j_call: TRBJ2-3; clone_size: -; cdr3_nt: TGTGCCAGCAGCCAAGGACAGTTCACAGATACGCAGTATTTT; cdr3_aa: CASSQGQFTDTQYF
v_call: TRBV2; d_call: -; j_call: TRBJ2-1; clone_size: -; cdr3_nt: TGTGCCAGCATGCGGGACAGCTACAATGAGCAGTTCTTC; cdr3_aa: CASMRDSYNEQFF
v_call: TRBV2; d_call: -; j_call: TRBJ2-1; clone_size: -; cdr3_nt: TGTGCCAGCAGTGAAGTACTAAGGGGCAATGAGCAGTTCTTC; cdr3_aa: CASSEVLRGNEQFF
v_call: TRBV7-9; d_call: -; j_call: TRBJ2-7; clone_size: -; cdr3_nt: TGTGCCAGCAGCGTACCGGGGGACGAGCAGTACTTC; cdr3_aa: CASSVPGDEQYF
v_call: TRBV6-5; d_call: -; j_call: TRBJ2-7; clone_size: -; cdr3_nt: TGTGCCAGCAGCCCCAATTGGGGGGAGACCTACGAGCAGTACTTC; cdr3_aa: CASSPNWGETYEQYF
v_call: TRBV5-1; d_call: TRBD1; j_call: TRBJ1-2; clone_size: -; cdr3_nt: TGCGCCAGCAGCTTCGGCAGGGGGACCTATGGCTACACCTTC; cdr3_aa: CASSFGRGTYGYTF
v_call: TRBV14; d_call: -; j_call: TRBJ2-6; clone_size: -; cdr3_nt: TGTGCCAGCAGCCGGCTTGTTGTGTCGGGGGCCAACGTCCTGACTTTC; cdr3_aa: CASSRLVVSGANVLTF
v_call: TRBV28; d_call: -; j_call: TRBJ2-1; clone_size: -; cdr3_nt: TGTGCCAGCACTGGGGGGTACAGCTCCTACAATGAGCAGTTCTTC; cdr3_aa: CASTGGYSSYNEQFF
v_call: TRBV18; d_call: -; j_call: TRBJ2-7; clone_size: -; cdr3_nt: TGTGCCAGCTCACCGGCAAGCTCCTACGAGCAGTACTTC; cdr3_aa: CASSPASSYEQYF
v_call: TRBV7-6; d_call: TRBD2; j_call: TRBJ2-1; clone_size: -; cdr3_nt: TGTGCCAGCAGCTTACTAGCGGGAGGCAATGAGCAGTTCTTC; cdr3_aa: CASSLLAGGNEQFF
v_call: TRBV5-5; d_call: -; j_call: TRBJ1-2; clone_size: -; cdr3_nt: TGTGCCAGCAGCTTGGATCCAGGGTGGAACTATGGCTACACCTTC; cdr3_aa: CASSLDPGWNYGYTF
v_call: TRBV6-4; d_call: -; j_call: TRBJ2-2; clone_size: -; cdr3_nt: TGTGCCAGCAGTGACGTCGGGGGTACCGGGGAGCTGTTTTTT; cdr3_aa: CASSDVGGTGELFF
v_call: TRBV2; d_call: -; j_call: TRBJ1-1; clone_size: -; cdr3_nt: TGTGCCAGCAGTGCACAGGCGGAAATACGGAATGCTTTCTTT; cdr3_aa: CASSAQAEIRNAFF
v_call: TRBV5-1; d_call: TRBD2; j_call: TRBJ2-7; clone_size: -; cdr3_nt: TGCGCCAGCAGCTTGCCCGAACTAGCGGGGGGATTCTCCTACGAGCAGTACTTC; cdr3_aa: CASSLPELAGGFSYEQYF
v_call: TRBV11-3; d_call: -; j_call: TRBJ2-5; clone_size: -; cdr3_nt: TGTGCCAGCAGCCCAGTTTTGGCCAGCCAAGAGACCCAGTACTTC; cdr3_aa: CASSPVLASQETQYF
v_call: TRBV30; d_call: -; j_call: TRBJ1-2; clone_size: -; cdr3_nt: TGTGCCTACCCGGGAGAGGCAGGGTATGGCTACACCTTC; cdr3_aa: CAYPGEAGYGYTF
v_call: TRBV23-1; d_call: TRBD2; j_call: TRBJ2-1; clone_size: once; cdr3_nt: TGCGCCAGCAAAGCGGGAGCTAACTACAATGAGCAGTTCTTC; cdr3_aa: CASKAGANYNEQFF
v_call: TRBV21-1; d_call: -; j_call: TRBJ2-3; clone_size: -; cdr3_nt: TGTGCCAGTGGCACGAATCTTCCAGGGTACACAGATACGCAGTATTTT; cdr3_aa: CASGTNLPGYTDTQYF
v_call: TRBV29-1; d_call: TRBD1; j_call: TRBJ2-1; clone_size: -; cdr3_nt: TGCAGCGCCTGGGGGACAGGGCTGTCTGAGCAGTTCTTC; cdr3_aa: CSAWGTGLSEQFF
v_call: TRBV6-1; d_call: -; j_call: TRBJ1-1; clone_size: -; cdr3_nt: TGTGCCAGCAGCCCTTGGGGCGCTGAAGCTTTCTTT; cdr3_aa: CASSPWGAEAFF
v_call: TRBV29-1; d_call: TRBD1; j_call: TRBJ1-2; clone_size: -; cdr3_nt: TGCAGCGCCAAGACAGGGATAAACTATGGCTACACCTTC; cdr3_aa: CSAKTGINYGYTF
v_call: TRBV4-1; d_call: -; j_call: TRBJ2-1; clone_size: -; cdr3_nt: TGCGCCAGCAGCCAAGATGGGGTCTTGGCGGGCGCATACAATGAGCAGTTCTTC; cdr3_aa: CASSQDGVLAGAYNEQFF
v_call: TRBV6-1; d_call: -; j_call: TRBJ2-2; clone_size: -; cdr3_nt: TGTGCCAGCAGTACAGGGCGAGCGAACACCGGGGAGCTGTTTTTT; cdr3_aa: CASSTGRANTGELFF
v_call: TRBV7-2; d_call: -; j_call: TRBJ1-5; clone_size: -; cdr3_nt: TGTGCCAGCAGCTTAGTTCAGGGTCAGGGGCAGCCCCAGCATTTT; cdr3_aa: CASSLVQGQGQPQHF
v_call: TRBV6-1; d_call: -; j_call: TRBJ1-1; clone_size: -; cdr3_nt: TGTGCCAGCAGTGTGGAGGGTTACACTGAAGCTTTCTTT; cdr3_aa: CASSVEGYTEAFF
v_call: TRBV5-6; d_call: -; j_call: TRBJ2-1; clone_size: -; cdr3_nt: TGTGCCAGCAGCGCACGAACCGGGACTCACAACAATGAGCAGTTCTTC; cdr3_aa: CASSARTGTHNNEQFF
v_call: TRBV19; d_call: -; j_call: TRBJ2-7; clone_size: -; cdr3_nt: TGTGCCAGTAGTATCGGCGGGGCGTCCTACGAGCAGTACTTC; cdr3_aa: CASSIGGASYEQYF
v_call: TRBV28; d_call: TRBD1; j_call: TRBJ2-1; clone_size: -; cdr3_nt: TGTGCCAGCAGTCCGCCGACAGGGAGCAGGTACAATGAGCAGTTCTTC; cdr3_aa: CASSPPTGSRYNEQFF
v_call: TRBV10-3; d_call: -; j_call: TRBJ1-1; clone_size: once; cdr3_nt: TGTGCCATCAGTGATATTAGAGGCACTGAAGCTTTCTTT; cdr3_aa: CAISDIRGTEAFF
v_call: TRBV9; d_call: -; j_call: TRBJ2-7; clone_size: -; cdr3_nt: TGTGCCAGCAGCGTAGCCTTAGCGGCTTCCTACGAGCAGTACTTC; cdr3_aa: CASSVALAASYEQYF
v_call: TRBV13; d_call: -; j_call: TRBJ1-4; clone_size: -; cdr3_nt: TGTGCCAGCAGCCCGAGACCGGGGGCTAATGAAAAACTGTTTTTT; cdr3_aa: CASSPRPGANEKLFF